The clone carrying this T cell receptor (beta chain) showed up just once. The antigen remains unidentified. Germline V CDR1 and CDR2: SGHAT, FQNNGV. Trimming shortened V by 3 bases and J by 0 bases, and 6 bases separated the two germline ends. The CDR3 has 13 amino acids. Measured with immunoSEQ multiplex PCR; TCRdb has only the in-frame clones, and not every one. In the table there are 31,000 or so clones, 70% to 85% of which are singletons. These data are taken from a study of PD-1 blockade in classical Hodgkin lymphoma. Study-wide context: On a schedule of every 2 weeks, patients received nivolumab 3 mg/kg intravenously. Overall study findings and caveats: Among the patients, those starting nivolumab under 1 year after ASCT were excluded.

Brentuximab vedotin exposure varied among the patients, all of whom had relapsed after autologous stem cell transplantation. Sequences were derived from peripheral blood mononuclear cells (PBMCs), sampled before the second cycle of nivolumab. The chain joins TRBV11-2 to TRBJ2-7; no reliable D call. The receptor was isolated from a human donor with classical Hodgkin lymphoma. The CDR3 coding sequence is TGTGCCAGCAGCTTCGGCGGCTCCTACGAGCAGTACTTC. Translating gives CASSFGGSYEQYF.